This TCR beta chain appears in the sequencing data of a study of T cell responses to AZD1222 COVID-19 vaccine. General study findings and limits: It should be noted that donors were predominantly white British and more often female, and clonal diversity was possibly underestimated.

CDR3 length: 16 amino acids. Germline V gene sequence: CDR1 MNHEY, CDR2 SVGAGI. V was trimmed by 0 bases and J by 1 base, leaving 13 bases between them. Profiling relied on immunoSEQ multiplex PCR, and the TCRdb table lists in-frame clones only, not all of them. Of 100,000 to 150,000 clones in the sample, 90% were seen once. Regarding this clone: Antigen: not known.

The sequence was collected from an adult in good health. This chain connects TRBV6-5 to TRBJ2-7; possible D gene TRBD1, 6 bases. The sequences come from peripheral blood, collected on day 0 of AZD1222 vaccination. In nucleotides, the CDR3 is TGTGCCAGCAGTTACTCCCTTAACAGGGCATCCTACGAGCAGTACTTC. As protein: CASSYSLNRASYEQYF.